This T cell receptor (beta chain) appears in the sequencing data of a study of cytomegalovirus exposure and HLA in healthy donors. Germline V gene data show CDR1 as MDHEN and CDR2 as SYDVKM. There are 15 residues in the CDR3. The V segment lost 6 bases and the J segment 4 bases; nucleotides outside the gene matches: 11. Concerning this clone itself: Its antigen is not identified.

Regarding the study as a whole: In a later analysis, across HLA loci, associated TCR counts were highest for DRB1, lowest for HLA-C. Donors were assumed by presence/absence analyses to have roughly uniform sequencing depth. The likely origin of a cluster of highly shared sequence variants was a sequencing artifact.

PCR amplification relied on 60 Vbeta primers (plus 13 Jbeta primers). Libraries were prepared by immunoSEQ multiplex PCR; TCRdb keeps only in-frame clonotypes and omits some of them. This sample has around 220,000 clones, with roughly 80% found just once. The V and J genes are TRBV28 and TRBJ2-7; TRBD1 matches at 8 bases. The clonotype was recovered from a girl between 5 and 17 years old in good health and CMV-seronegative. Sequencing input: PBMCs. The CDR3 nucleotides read TGTGCCAGCAGCCTAGCCGGGACAGGACGTTACGAGCAGTACTTC. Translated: CASSLAGTGRYEQYF.